A single count supports the clone carrying this T cell receptor beta chain. This sample was included in a study of blood T cell repertoires in COVID-19. Trimming at V came to 3 bases and at J to 7 bases, leaving 7 bases not matched to a gene. The CDR3 is 15 amino acids. Germline CDR1 is SGHTA and CDR2 is FQGNSA. In the authors' workflow: Cell counts per sample came from amplifying reference gene primers. Sequencing used immunoSEQ multiplex PCR; TCRdb keeps in-frame clones, though not all of them. The DNA was the basis for D and trimming; V, J and clone size are from that table. Among roughly 240,000 clones listed, approximately 86% were seen once.

The sequence was collected from a young man with active or convalescent COVID-19. V usage is TRBV7-2 and J usage is TRBJ2-1, with 9 positions matching TRBD2. Source material: peripheral blood. CDR3 sequence reads: CASSFVAGAGNEQFF. The DNA for the CDR3 is TGTGCCAGCAGCTTCGTAGCGGGAGCTGGTAATGAGCAGTTCTTC.